The clone carrying this T cell receptor beta chain appeared many times. This sample is drawn from a study of identical twins. Germline V gene lookup returns CDR1 SGDLS and CDR2 YYNGEE. The CDR3 totals 14 residues. Trimming took 0 bases from V and 5 from J, leaving 12 bases between them. In TCRdb, the 5' RACE reads were re-called with MiXCR into one record per CDR3 protein. The sample has 600,000 to 700,000 distinct CDR3 sequences; 21% are singletons. These same data were also listed under a study on T cells expressing NK-cell markers.

Sequences were obtained from PBMCs. This chain joins TRBV9 and TRBJ2-7; D gene uncertain. This receptor was obtained from a woman in her late teens or twenties in good health. The CDR3 spells CASSVGANGHEQYF. For the CDR3, the DNA is TGTGCCAGCAGCGTAGGAGCCAACGGCCACGAGCAGTACTTC.